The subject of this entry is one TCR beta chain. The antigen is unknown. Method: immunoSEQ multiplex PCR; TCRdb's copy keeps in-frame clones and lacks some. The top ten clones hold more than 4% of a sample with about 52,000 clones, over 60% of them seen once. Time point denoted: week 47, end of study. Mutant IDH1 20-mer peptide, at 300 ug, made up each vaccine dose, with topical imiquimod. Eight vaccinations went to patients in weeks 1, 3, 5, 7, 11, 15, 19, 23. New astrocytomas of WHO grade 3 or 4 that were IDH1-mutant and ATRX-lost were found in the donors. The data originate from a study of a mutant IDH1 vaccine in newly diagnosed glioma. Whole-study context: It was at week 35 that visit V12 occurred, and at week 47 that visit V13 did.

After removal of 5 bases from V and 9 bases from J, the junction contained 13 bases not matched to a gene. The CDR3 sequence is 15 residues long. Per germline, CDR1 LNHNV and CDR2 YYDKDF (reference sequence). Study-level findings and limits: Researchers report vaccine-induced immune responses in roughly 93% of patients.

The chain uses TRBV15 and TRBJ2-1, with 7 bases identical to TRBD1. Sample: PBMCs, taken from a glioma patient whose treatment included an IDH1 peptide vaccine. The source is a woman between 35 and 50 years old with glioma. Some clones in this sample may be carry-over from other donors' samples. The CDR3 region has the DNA TGTGCCACCAGCCGGGCCCCCCAGGGGGATACTGAGCAGTTCTTC. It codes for CATSRAPQGDTEQFF.